This is a list of T cell receptor beta chains from one sample in a study of shared clonotypes between healthy human individuals. Profiled with immunoSEQ multiplex PCR; TCRdb holds only in-frame clones, not every one. The top ten clones hold around 0.38% of a sample with fewer than 3 million clones, 85% to 95% of them seen once. The sequenced sample was naive CD4+ T cells from PBMCs. These receptors all stem from a man aged 18 to 35 in good health. Some clones in this sample may be carry-over from other donors' samples. The CDR3 runs from the conserved cysteine through the conserved F or W. Fields, in order: V gene, D gene, J gene, clone size, CDR3 DNA, CDR3 protein. The D gene is left open where the match is weak. Clone size is stated in some rows and not others, as once, few, many or a class when expanded.

V: TRBV5-5
D: .
J: TRBJ1-4
size: .
DNA: TGTGCCAGCAGCCGGGACGGGTTAGAAAAACTGTTTTTT
CDR3: CASSRDGLEKLFF

V: TRBV7-2
D: .
J: TRBJ1-5
size: .
DNA: TGTGCCAGCAGCTTCGGGAGCAATCAGCCCCAGCATTTT
CDR3: CASSFGSNQPQHF

V: TRBV2
D: .
J: TRBJ1-2
size: .
DNA: TGTGCCAGCAGGACCACAGGGTATGATGGCTACACCTTC
CDR3: CASRTTGYDGYTF

V: TRBV19
D: TRBD1
J: TRBJ1-5
size: .
DNA: TGTGCCAGTAGTATTTCTCAGGGGGGGAGACAGCCCCAGCATTTT
CDR3: CASSISQGGRQPQHF

V: TRBV4-3
D: .
J: TRBJ1-1
size: .
DNA: TGCGCCAGCAGCCAGGGTGTGGGTTCGGGCAAAGCTTTCTTT
CDR3: CASSQGVGSGKAFF

V: TRBV14
D: .
J: TRBJ1-6
size: .
DNA: TGTGCCAGCAGCCAAATCGTTAGCCTCAATTCACCCCTCCACTTT
CDR3: CASSQIVSLNSPLHF

V: TRBV18
D: .
J: TRBJ1-1
size: .
DNA: TGTGCCAGCTCACCGAAGGAGCGGACTGAAGCTTTCTTT
CDR3: CASSPKERTEAFF

V: TRBV28
D: TRBD1
J: TRBJ2-3
size: .
DNA: TGTGCCAGCAGTTTCCCGGGACAGGGGACAGATACGCAGTATTTT
CDR3: CASSFPGQGTDTQYF

V: TRBV19
D: TRBD1
J: TRBJ1-1
size: few
DNA: TGTGCCAGTAGTCAGTCGTGGACAGGGGCTTTCTTT
CDR3: CASSQSWTGAFF

V: TRBV28
D: .
J: TRBJ2-7
size: .
DNA: TGTGCCAGCAAAATCCGGACCCCGCCCGAGCAGTACTTC
CDR3: CASKIRTPPEQYF

V: TRBV4-1
D: .
J: TRBJ1-5
size: .
DNA: TGCGCCAGCAGCCTTATACCCCCGGGCCTTAGCAATCAGCCCCAGCATTTT
CDR3: CASSLIPPGLSNQPQHF

V: TRBV14
D: .
J: TRBJ2-2
size: .
DNA: TGTGCCAGCAGCCAAGGAGGGACGGGCGGGGAGCTGTTTTTT
CDR3: CASSQGGTGGELFF

V: TRBV6-1
D: .
J: TRBJ2-3
size: .
DNA: TGTGCCAGCAGTGACACAGGGCTAGGCACAGATACGCAGTATTTT
CDR3: CASSDTGLGTDTQYF

V: TRBV9
D: .
J: TRBJ1-1
size: .
DNA: TGTGCCACTAAGGCCGGGGCGCGGACTGAAGCTTTCTTT
CDR3: CATKAGARTEAFF

V: TRBV15
D: TRBD1
J: TRBJ1-2
size: .
DNA: TGTGCCACCAGCAAGGACAGGAGAGATTATGGCTACACCTTC
CDR3: CATSKDRRDYGYTF

V: TRBV6-5
D: .
J: TRBJ1-2
size: once
DNA: TGTGCCAGCAGTTACATATTGGGGTATGGCTACACCTTC
CDR3: CASSYILGYGYTF

V: TRBV23-1
D: TRBD2
J: TRBJ2-2
size: .
DNA: TGCGCCAGCAGTCACGCTACCCGACTAGCTTGCACCGGGGAGCTGTTTTTT
CDR3: CASSHATRLACTGELFF

V: TRBV28
D: .
J: TRBJ2-3
size: .
DNA: TGTGCCAGCAGTTTCCGTCGGGAAGGCGCAGATACGCAGTATTTT
CDR3: CASSFRREGADTQYF

V: TRBV7-8
D: .
J: TRBJ2-7
size: .
DNA: TGTGCCAGCAGCTTAGAACCAACCACTCGAACGTACTTC
CDR3: CASSLEPTTRTYF

V: TRBV15
D: TRBD1
J: TRBJ1-2
size: .
DNA: TGTGCCACCAGCAGGTACCAGGGGGCGGATGGCTACACCTTC
CDR3: CATSRYQGADGYTF

V: TRBV20-1
D: .
J: TRBJ1-1
size: .
DNA: TGCAGTGCTAGAGATAGTCCTGAAGCTTTCTTT
CDR3: CSARDSPEAFF

V: TRBV5-8
D: .
J: TRBJ1-5
size: .
DNA: TGTGCCAGCAGCTTGGGCCTGAAGCGGCCCCAGCATTTT
CDR3: CASSLGLKRPQHF

V: TRBV5-1
D: TRBD1
J: TRBJ2-1
size: .
DNA: TGCGCCAGCAGCTCCGACAGGGGTAAGCAGTTCTTC
CDR3: CASSSDRGKQFF

V: TRBV19
D: .
J: TRBJ1-1
size: .
DNA: TGTGCCAGTAGTTGGGGAAACACTGAAGCTTTCTTT
CDR3: CASSWGNTEAFF

V: TRBV19
D: .
J: TRBJ2-2
size: .
DNA: TGTGCCAGCACCCAATGGGGCGGGACGAACACCGGGGAGCTGTTTTTT
CDR3: CASTQWGGTNTGELFF

V: TRBV18
D: .
J: TRBJ1-1
size: .
DNA: TGTGCCAGCTCACCAGTCGTCTGGGTAGAGAACACTGAAGCTTTCTTT
CDR3: CASSPVVWVENTEAFF

V: TRBV11-2
D: .
J: TRBJ2-2
size: .
DNA: TGTGCCAGCAGCTTTACAGGGGGGAGGGAGCCCGGGGAGCTGTTTTTT
CDR3: CASSFTGGREPGELFF

V: TRBV5-1
D: .
J: TRBJ2-2
size: .
DNA: TGCGCCAGCAGCCCCTGGGACGGCACGAACACCGGGGAGCTGTTTTTT
CDR3: CASSPWDGTNTGELFF

V: TRBV19
D: .
J: TRBJ1-5
size: .
DNA: TGTGCCAGTAGTATCAAGGATCAGCCCCAGCATTTT
CDR3: CASSIKDQPQHF

V: TRBV2
D: .
J: TRBJ1-2
size: .
DNA: TGTGCCAGCAGTGACGCGAAGAGGGAGTATGGCTACACCTTC
CDR3: CASSDAKREYGYTF

V: TRBV4-1
D: TRBD2
J: TRBJ2-1
size: .
DNA: TGCGCCAGCAGCCGACTAGCGGGAGGCTTGGTACGTGAGCAGTTCTTC
CDR3: CASSRLAGGLVREQFF

V: TRBV18
D: TRBD1
J: TRBJ1-1
size: .
DNA: TGTGCCAGCTCGTCCGGGACAGCGAACACTGAAGCTTTCTTT
CDR3: CASSSGTANTEAFF

V: TRBV5-1
D: TRBD2
J: TRBJ2-1
size: .
DNA: TGCGCCAGCAGCTTGGCGGGACTAGCGGGAGTAGAGCAGTTCTTC
CDR3: CASSLAGLAGVEQFF

V: TRBV2
D: .
J: TRBJ2-5
size: .
DNA: TGTGCCAGCAGCGCCGGCGGGATAATGTCGGAGACCCAGTACTTC
CDR3: CASSAGGIMSETQYF

V: TRBV7-3
D: TRBD2
J: TRBJ2-1
size: .
DNA: TGTGCCAGCAGCTCTAGCGGGAGCTTCGGTGAGCAGTTCTTC
CDR3: CASSSSGSFGEQFF

V: TRBV28
D: TRBD1
J: TRBJ2-2
size: .
DNA: TGTGCCAGCAGTTTAAGACAGGGAAACACCGGGGAGCTGTTTTTT
CDR3: CASSLRQGNTGELFF

V: TRBV7-2
D: TRBD2
J: TRBJ2-7
size: .
DNA: TGTGCCAGCAGCCCCGGGACTAGCGCAGGCGAGCAGTACTTC
CDR3: CASSPGTSAGEQYF

V: TRBV7-8
D: .
J: TRBJ2-6
size: .
DNA: TGTGCCAGCAGCTTAGGAGGGGCTGGGGCCAACGTCCTGACTTTC
CDR3: CASSLGGAGANVLTF

V: TRBV5-1
D: .
J: TRBJ2-5
size: .
DNA: TGCGCCAGCAGCACGTCAATTGGGGCGGGAGAGACCCAGTACTTC
CDR3: CASSTSIGAGETQYF

V: TRBV6-1
D: TRBD1
J: TRBJ1-6
size: .
DNA: TGTGTATCCGTGGGACAGACTAATTCACCCCTCCACTTT
CDR3: CVSVGQTNSPLHF

V: TRBV5-6
D: TRBD1
J: TRBJ1-6
size: .
DNA: TGTGCCAGCAGCACGGCGACAGGGGGGTCACCCCTCCACTTT
CDR3: CASSTATGGSPLHF

V: TRBV7-2
D: TRBD1
J: TRBJ2-1
size: .
DNA: TGTGCCAGCAGCTTACAAATAGGGACAGCAGCCTACAATGAGCAGTTCTTC
CDR3: CASSLQIGTAAYNEQFF

V: TRBV7-7
D: TRBD1
J: TRBJ1-2
size: .
DNA: TGTGCCAGCAGCTTACGGACAGGGTGTAATGGCTACACCTTC
CDR3: CASSLRTGCNGYTF

V: TRBV7-8
D: .
J: TRBJ2-1
size: .
DNA: TGTGCCAGCAGCTTAGTGGGGGAAGGGAGCTACAATGAGCAGTTCTTC
CDR3: CASSLVGEGSYNEQFF

V: TRBV15
D: .
J: TRBJ2-7
size: .
DNA: TGTGCCACCAGCAGAGATCAATCCAGGTACGAGCAGTACTTC
CDR3: CATSRDQSRYEQYF

V: TRBV30
D: .
J: TRBJ2-3
size: .
DNA: TGTGCCTGGAGTCCTTTAGGAGGGCTGGATACGCAGTATTTT
CDR3: CAWSPLGGLDTQYF

V: TRBV9
D: .
J: TRBJ1-4
size: once
DNA: TGTGCCAGCAGCCCTGGGGGGGGGATTAATGAAAAACTGTTTTTT
CDR3: CASSPGGGINEKLFF

V: TRBV9
D: TRBD2
J: TRBJ2-1
size: .
DNA: TGTGCCAGCAGCTCCCGACTAGCGGGAGGCCACAATGAGCAGTTCTTC
CDR3: CASSSRLAGGHNEQFF

V: TRBV28
D: .
J: TRBJ2-7
size: .
DNA: TGTGCCAGCAGTTTAGCTAGCAGTAACTACGAGCAGTACTTC
CDR3: CASSLASSNYEQYF

V: TRBV4-2
D: .
J: TRBJ2-7
size: .
DNA: TGTGCCAGCAGCCCTTCCTCCTACGAGCAGTACTTC
CDR3: CASSPSSYEQYF

V: TRBV9
D: .
J: TRBJ2-1
size: .
DNA: TGTGCCAGCAGCGTCACCACAGGTTACAATGAGCAGTTCTTC
CDR3: CASSVTTGYNEQFF

V: TRBV28
D: .
J: TRBJ2-5
size: once
DNA: TGTGCCAGCAGTCTTACGTTCGGCAGGGCTACACTCCAAGAGACCCAGTACTTC
CDR3: CASSLTFGRATLQETQYF

V: TRBV7-9
D: .
J: TRBJ2-2
size: .
DNA: TGTGCCAGCAGCCCGAGGTTCGGTACCGGGGAGCTGTTTTTT
CDR3: CASSPRFGTGELFF

V: TRBV10-1
D: TRBD2
J: TRBJ2-4
size: .
DNA: TGCGCCAGCAGCCTCGGGAGGGGGAAAAACATTCAGTACTTC
CDR3: CASSLGRGKNIQYF

V: TRBV29-1
D: .
J: TRBJ1-2
size: .
DNA: TGCAGCGTTGAAGATTATGTCCAGACTAACTATGGCTACACCTTC
CDR3: CSVEDYVQTNYGYTF

V: TRBV5-1
D: TRBD1
J: TRBJ2-1
size: .
DNA: TGCGCCAGCAGCTTGGAAGGACAGGGTGACAATGAGCAGTTCTTC
CDR3: CASSLEGQGDNEQFF

V: TRBV7-2
D: .
J: TRBJ1-5
size: .
DNA: TGTGCCAGCAGCTTAAGGGATCAGCCCCAGCATTTT
CDR3: CASSLRDQPQHF